One and the same sample provided the 3 T cell receptor beta chains below, sequenced in a study of identical twins. MiXCR, applied by TCRdb to the 5' RACE reads, yields one record per CDR3 protein. The sample shows about 890,000 distinct CDR3 sequences, approximately 13% of them seen only once. In addition, the sample was reused for a study of yellow fever vaccine responses in identical twins.

Sequencing was done on a sample of PBMCs. These receptors were collected from a woman younger than 35 in good health.

This clonotype was counted a few times. This chain links TRBV11-2 with TRBJ2-1, with D perhaps matching TRBD2 (6 bases). Germline CDR1 reads SGHAT; CDR2 reads FQNNGV. The CDR3 runs 14 residues. The germline V and J ends were trimmed by 7 bases and 6 bases, with 16 bases remaining between them. CDR3 sequence reads: CASTGSAVSNEQFF. CDR3 sequence (DNA): TGTGCCAGCACCGGGAGTGCAGTAAGCAATGAGCAGTTCTTC.

This clonotype was recorded a few times. CDR3 protein: CATSTSSYNSPLHF. The DNA for the CDR3 is TGTGCCACATCAACGAGTTCGTATAATTCACCCCTCCACTTT. This rearrangement joins TRBV25-1 to TRBJ1-6; D ambiguous. The CDR3 totals 14 residues. The V gene's germline CDR1 is MGHDK and CDR2 SYGVNS. V lost 10 bases and J lost 4, with 14 bases in between.

This clonotype was seen repeatedly, ten times or more. The chain couples TRBV12-3 or TRBV12-4 to TRBJ2-5; D call uncertain. The CDR3 totals 10 residues. V lost 6 bases to trimming and J lost 5 bases, with 4 bases between them. In DNA form, the CDR3 reads TGTGCCAGCAGGGGGGAGACCCAGTACTTC. Its protein product is CASRGETQYF.